The clone carrying this T cell receptor (beta chain) appeared a single time. Antigen specificity is unknown. The sample belongs to a study of shared clonotypes between healthy human individuals. Across the study: Per-donor plates numbered three CD4 naive, three CD4 memory, two CD8 naive and one CD8 memory. Broader study findings: Only a few donors were included, so the genetic and exposure-history diversity represented was limited. In a few donors, approximately 5% of naive CD4 clonotypes appeared in common.

Germline-derived CDR1 and CDR2 are SEHNR and FQNEAQ (reference sequence). The germline V and J ends were trimmed by 0 bases and 4 bases, with 13 bases remaining between them. This CDR3 has 16 residues. Each cell subset's genomic DNA was divided evenly among several immunoSEQ plates. TCRdb's table, derived via immunoSEQ multiplex PCR, lists solely in-frame clones and lacks some. The data show about 2.1 million clones, with over 85% seen just once and about 1.7% held by the top ten. CD45RO-negative CD8 cells positively selected for CCR7 made up the naive population, which excluded terminally differentiated effector memory CD45RA+ cells.

This TCR derives from a man aged 18 to 30 in good health. Some clones in this sample may be carry-over from other donors' samples. Sequencing was done on a sample of naive CD8+ T cells from PBMCs. V and J are TRBV7-9 and TRBJ2-1; TRBD1 might be the D (5 bases). The chain's CDR3 is CASSLAGRTFYNEQFF. The CDR3, as DNA: TGTGCCAGCAGCTTAGCGGGGCGAACCTTTTACAATGAGCAGTTCTTC.